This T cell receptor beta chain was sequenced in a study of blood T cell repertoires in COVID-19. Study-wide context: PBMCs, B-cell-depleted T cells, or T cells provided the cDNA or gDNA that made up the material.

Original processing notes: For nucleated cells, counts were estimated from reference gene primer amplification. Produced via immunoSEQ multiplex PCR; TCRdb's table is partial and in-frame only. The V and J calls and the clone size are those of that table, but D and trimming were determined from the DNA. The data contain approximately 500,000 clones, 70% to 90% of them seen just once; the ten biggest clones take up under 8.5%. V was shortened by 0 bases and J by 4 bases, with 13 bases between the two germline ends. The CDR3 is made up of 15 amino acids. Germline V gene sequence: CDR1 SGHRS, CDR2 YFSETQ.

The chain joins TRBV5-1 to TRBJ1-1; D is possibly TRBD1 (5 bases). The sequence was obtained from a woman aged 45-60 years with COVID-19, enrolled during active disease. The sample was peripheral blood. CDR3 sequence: CASSLGVGQGTEAFF. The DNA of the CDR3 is TGCGCCAGCAGCTTGGGGGTGGGGCAGGGCACTGAAGCTTTCTTT.